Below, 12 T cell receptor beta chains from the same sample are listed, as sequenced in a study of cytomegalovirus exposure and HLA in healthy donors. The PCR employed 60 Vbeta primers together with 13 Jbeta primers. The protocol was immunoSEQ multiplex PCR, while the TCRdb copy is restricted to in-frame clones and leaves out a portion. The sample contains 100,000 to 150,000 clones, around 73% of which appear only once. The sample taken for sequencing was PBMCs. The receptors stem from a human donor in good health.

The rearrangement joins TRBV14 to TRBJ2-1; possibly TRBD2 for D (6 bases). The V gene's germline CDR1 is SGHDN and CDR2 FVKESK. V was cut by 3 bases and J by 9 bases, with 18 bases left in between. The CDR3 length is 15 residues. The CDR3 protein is CASSQDYLIGSEQFF. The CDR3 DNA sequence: TGTGCCAGCAGCCAGGACTACTTAATAGGCAGTGAGCAGTTCTTC.

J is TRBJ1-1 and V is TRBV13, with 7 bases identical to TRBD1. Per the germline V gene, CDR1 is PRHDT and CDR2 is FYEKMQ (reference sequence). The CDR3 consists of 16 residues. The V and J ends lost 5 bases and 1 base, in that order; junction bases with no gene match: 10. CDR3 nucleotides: TGTGCCAGCAGCCGCGGACAGGCAACGGGGAACACTGAAGCTTTCTTT. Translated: CASSRGQATGNTEAFF.

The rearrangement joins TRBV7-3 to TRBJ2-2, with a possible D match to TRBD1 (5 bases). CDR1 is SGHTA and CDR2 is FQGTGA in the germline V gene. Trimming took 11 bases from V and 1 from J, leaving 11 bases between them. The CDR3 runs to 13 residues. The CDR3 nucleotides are TGTGCCGCACACAGGTTGAACACCGGGGAGCTGTTTTTT. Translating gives CAAHRLNTGELFF.

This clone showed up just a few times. CDR3 residues: CASSLLTPGQGRETQYF. DNA of the CDR3: TGTGCCAGCAGTTTATTAACCCCGGGACAGGGAAGGGAGACCCAGTACTTC. The chain is built from TRBV27 and TRBJ2-5; 9 positions agree with TRBD1. CDR1 is MNHEY and CDR2 is SMNVEV in the germline V gene (reference sequence). The CDR3 spans 17 residues. J was trimmed by 5 bases and V by 1 base; bases with no gene match: 11.

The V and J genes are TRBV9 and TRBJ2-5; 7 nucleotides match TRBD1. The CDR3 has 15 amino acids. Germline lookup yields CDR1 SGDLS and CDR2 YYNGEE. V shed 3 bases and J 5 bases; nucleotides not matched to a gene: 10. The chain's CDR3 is CASSASGQTGETQYF. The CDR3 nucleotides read TGTGCCAGCAGCGCGTCGGGACAGACCGGGGAGACCCAGTACTTC.

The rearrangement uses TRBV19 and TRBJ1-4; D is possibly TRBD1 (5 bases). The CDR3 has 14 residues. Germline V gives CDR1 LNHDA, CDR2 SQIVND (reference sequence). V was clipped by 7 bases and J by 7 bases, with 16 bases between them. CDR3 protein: CASTPDRGSEKLFF. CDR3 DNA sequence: TGTGCCAGTACCCCGGACCGGGGGAGTGAAAAACTGTTTTTT.

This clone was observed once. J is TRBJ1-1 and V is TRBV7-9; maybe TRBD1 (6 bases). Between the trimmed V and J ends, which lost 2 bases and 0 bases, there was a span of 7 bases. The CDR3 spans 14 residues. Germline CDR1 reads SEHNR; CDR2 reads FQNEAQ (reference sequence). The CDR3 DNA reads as TGTGCCAGCAGCTTACAGGGGCTGAACACTGAAGCTTTCTTT. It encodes CASSLQGLNTEAFF.

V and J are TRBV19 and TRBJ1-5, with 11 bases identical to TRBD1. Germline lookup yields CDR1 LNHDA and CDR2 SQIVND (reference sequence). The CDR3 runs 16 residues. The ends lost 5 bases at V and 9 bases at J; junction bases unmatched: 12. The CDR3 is CASSPGTGGGWRPQHF. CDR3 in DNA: TGTGCCAGTAGTCCCGGGACAGGGGGAGGATGGCGGCCCCAGCATTTT.

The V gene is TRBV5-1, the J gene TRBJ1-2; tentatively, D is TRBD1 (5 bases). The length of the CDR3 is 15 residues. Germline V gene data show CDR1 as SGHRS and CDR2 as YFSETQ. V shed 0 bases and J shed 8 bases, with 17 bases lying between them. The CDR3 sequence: CASSLDSTGGSGYTF. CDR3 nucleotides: TGCGCCAGCAGCTTGGATTCAACCGGGGGTAGCGGCTACACCTTC.

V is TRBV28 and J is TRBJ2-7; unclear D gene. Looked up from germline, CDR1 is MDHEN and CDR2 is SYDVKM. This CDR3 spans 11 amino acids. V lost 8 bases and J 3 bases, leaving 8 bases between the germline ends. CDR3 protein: CASATNYEQYF. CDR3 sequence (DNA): TGTGCCAGCGCCACAAACTACGAGCAGTACTTC.

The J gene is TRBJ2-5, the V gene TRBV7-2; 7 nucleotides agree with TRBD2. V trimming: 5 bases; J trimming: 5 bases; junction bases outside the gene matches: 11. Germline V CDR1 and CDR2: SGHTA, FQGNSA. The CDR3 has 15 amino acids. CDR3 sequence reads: CASSLGSGVRETQYF. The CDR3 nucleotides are TGTGCCAGCAGCCTAGGCAGCGGGGTTAGGGAGACCCAGTACTTC.

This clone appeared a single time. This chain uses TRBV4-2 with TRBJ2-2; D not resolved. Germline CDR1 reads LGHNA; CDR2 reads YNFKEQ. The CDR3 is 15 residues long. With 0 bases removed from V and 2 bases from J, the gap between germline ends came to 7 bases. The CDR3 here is CASSQDWANTGELFF. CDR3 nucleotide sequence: TGTGCCAGCAGCCAAGATTGGGCTAACACCGGGGAGCTGTTTTTT.